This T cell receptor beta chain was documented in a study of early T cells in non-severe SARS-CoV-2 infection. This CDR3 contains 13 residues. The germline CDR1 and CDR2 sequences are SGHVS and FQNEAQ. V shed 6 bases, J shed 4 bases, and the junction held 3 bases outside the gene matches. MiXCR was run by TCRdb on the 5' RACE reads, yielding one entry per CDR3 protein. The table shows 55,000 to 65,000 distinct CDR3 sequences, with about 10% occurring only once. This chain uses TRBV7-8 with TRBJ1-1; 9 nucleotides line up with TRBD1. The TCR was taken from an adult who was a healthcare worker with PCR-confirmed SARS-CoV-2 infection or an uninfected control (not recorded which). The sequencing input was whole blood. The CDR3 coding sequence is TGTGCCAGCAGTAGGACAGGGGCCACTGAAGCTTTCTTT. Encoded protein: CASSRTGATEAFF.